The subject of this entry is one TCR beta chain. In the original analysis: Using reference gene primer amplification, nucleated cell counts were estimated. Assay: immunoSEQ multiplex PCR; the TCRdb copy retains only in-frame clones and omits some. V, J and clone size derive from that table, while D and trimming were established from the DNA sequence. The sample lists around 100,000 clones, roughly 84% seen once, with 2% in the top ten. The sample comes from a study of blood T cell repertoires in COVID-19. Study at large: PBMCs, B-cell-depleted T cells, or T cells were the source of the cDNA or gDNA that made up the material.

Germline V gene lookup returns CDR1 ENHRY and CDR2 SYGVKD. This CDR3 has 13 residues. The ends lost 11 bases at V and 1 base at J; junction bases unmatched: 5. Sequencing was carried out using peripheral blood. The clonotype was recovered from a man between 65 and 85 years old with active or convalescent COVID-19. V is TRBV10-3 and J is TRBJ2-1; 7 nucleotides line up with TRBD1. The CDR3 is CAVSGQSYNEQFF. The CDR3 DNA sequence: TGTGCCGTCTCGGGACAGTCCTACAATGAGCAGTTCTTC.